Sequencing of this T cell receptor beta chain was carried out in a study of PD-1 blockade in classical Hodgkin lymphoma. Overall study findings and caveats: Why repertoires differed is undefined; disease activity or prior therapy possibly contributed. Relapsed/refractory patients reportedly had lower baseline diversity than newly diagnosed patients.

Measured with immunoSEQ multiplex PCR; TCRdb has only the in-frame clones, and not every one. The sample lists over 60,000 clones, more than 85% occurring once. This clone was observed a single time. Antigen specificity is unknown. The time point is: newly diagnosed, previously untreated cHL patient sample. Sequencing input: peripheral blood mononuclear cells (PBMCs). The TCR originated in a human donor with classical Hodgkin lymphoma.

The CDR3 nucleotides read TGTGCCAGCAGCGTAGATGGGGTGCTCACAGATACGCAGTATTTT. Its translation: CASSVDGVLTDTQYF. The chain couples TRBV9 to TRBJ2-3; no reliable D call. Per the germline V gene, CDR1 is SGDLS and CDR2 is YYNGEE. With 0 bases removed from V and 2 bases from J, the gap between germline ends came to 10 bases. The CDR3 has 15 residues.